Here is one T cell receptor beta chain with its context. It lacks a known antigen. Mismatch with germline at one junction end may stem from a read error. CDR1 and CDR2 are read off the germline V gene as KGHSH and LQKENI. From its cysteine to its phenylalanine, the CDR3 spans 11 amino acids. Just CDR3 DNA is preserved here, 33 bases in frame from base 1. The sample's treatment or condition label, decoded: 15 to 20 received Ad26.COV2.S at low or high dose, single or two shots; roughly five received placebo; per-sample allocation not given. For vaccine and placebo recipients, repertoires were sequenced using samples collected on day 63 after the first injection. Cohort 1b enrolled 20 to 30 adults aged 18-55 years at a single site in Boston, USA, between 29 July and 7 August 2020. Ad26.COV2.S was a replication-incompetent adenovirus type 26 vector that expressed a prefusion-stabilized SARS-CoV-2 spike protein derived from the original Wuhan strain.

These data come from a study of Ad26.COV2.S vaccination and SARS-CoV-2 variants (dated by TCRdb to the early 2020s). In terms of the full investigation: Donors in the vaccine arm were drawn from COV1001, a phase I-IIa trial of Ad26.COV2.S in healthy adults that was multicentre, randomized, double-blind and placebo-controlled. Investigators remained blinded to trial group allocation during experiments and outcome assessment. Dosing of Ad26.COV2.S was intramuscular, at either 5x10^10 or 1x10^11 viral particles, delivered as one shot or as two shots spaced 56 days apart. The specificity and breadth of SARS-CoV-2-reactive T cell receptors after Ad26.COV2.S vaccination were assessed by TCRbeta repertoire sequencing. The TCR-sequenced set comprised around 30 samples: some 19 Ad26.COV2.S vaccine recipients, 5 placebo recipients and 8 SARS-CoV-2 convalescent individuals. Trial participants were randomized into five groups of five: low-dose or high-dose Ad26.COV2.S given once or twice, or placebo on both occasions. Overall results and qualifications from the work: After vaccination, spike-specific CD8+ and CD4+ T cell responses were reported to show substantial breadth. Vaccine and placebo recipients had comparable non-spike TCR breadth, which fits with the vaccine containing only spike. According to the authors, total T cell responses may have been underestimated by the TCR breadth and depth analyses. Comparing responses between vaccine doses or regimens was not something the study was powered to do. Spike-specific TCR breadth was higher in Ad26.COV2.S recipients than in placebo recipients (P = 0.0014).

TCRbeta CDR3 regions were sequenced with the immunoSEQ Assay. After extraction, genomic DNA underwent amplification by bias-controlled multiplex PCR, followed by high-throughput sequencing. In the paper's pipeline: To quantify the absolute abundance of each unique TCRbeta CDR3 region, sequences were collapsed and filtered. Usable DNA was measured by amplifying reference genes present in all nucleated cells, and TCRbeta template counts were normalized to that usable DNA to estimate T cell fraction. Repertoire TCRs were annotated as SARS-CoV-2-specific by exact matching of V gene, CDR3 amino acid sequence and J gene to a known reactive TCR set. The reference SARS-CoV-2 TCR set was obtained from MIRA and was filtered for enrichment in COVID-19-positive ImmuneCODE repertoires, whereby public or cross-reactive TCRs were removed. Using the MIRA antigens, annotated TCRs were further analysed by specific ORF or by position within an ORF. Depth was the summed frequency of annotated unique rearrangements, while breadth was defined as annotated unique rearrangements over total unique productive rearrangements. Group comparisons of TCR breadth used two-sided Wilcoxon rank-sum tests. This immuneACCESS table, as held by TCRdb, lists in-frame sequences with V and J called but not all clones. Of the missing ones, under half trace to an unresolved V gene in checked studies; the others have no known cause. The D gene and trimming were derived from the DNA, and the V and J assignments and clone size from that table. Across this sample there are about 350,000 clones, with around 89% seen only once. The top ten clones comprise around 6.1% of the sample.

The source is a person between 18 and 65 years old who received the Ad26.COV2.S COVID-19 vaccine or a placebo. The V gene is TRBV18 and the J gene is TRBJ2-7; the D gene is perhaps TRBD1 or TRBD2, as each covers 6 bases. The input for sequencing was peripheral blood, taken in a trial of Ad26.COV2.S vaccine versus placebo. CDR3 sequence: CASSQDRGPHF. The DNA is TGTGCCAGCTCTCAAGACCGGGGGCCTCACTTC.